The 2 T cell receptor beta chains in this list originate from one sample, sequenced in a study of T cells in Graves' hyperthyroidism and ophthalmopathy (dated by TCRdb to between 2018 and 2020). The library came from multiplex PCR. Sequenced using an Illumina HiSeq 2000. TCR beta CDR3 regions were amplified from RNA transcripts. The TCR CDR3 was subjected to a first round of RT-PCR using the HTBI primer set and the Qiagen OneStep RT-PCR kit. TCRdb reworked the public reads: Q25 trimming with fastp, MiXCR clone assembly, productive beta chains retained. CDR3 protein sequences are deduplicated, and each keeps its most common genes and DNA. The sample has approximately 700,000 distinct CDR3 sequences on record, 45% of them singletons. In total, the top ten clones hold under 8.5% of the sample. The specimen was peripheral blood or thyroid tissue (not recorded which). These receptors all come from an adult man with Graves' disease, either hyperthyroidism or ophthalmopathy (not recorded which).

There are many counts of this clonotype. The V and J genes are TRBV11-2 and TRBJ1-3; the match to TRBD1 covers 7 bases. This CDR3 spans 15 amino acids. The J segment lost 2 bases and the V segment lost 6 bases, leaving 7 bases of the junction unmatched. The germline gives CDR1 SGHAT, CDR2 FQNNGV. This chain's CDR3 is CASRGGQVPGNTIYF. As DNA, the CDR3 is TGTGCCAGCAGAGGAGGACAGGTCCCTGGAAACACCATATATTTT.

Points on this clonotype: One junction end does not reproduce the germline sequence, and a read error may be involved. This sequence joins TRBV5-1 and TRBJ1-1; 9 bases agree with TRBD1. Germline values: CDR1 SGHRS, CDR2 YFSETQ. This CDR3 spans 16 amino acids. The CDR3 DNA is TGTGCCAGCAGTCCAAGGCCCGGGACAGGGTTCACTGAAGCTTTCTTT. As protein: CASSPRPGTGFTEAFF. Using reference TRBV5-1 and TRBJ1-1 for the parts outside the CDR3, the full variable domain is KAGVTQTPRYLIKTRGQQVTLSCSPISGHRSVSWYQQTPGQGLQFLFEYFSETQRNKGNFPGRFSGRQFSNSRSEMNVSTLELGDSALYLCASSPRPGTGFTEAFFGQGTRLTVV.